This is a list of T cell receptor beta chains from one sample in a study of cytomegalovirus exposure and HLA in healthy donors. Here immunoSEQ multiplex PCR was the method, and the copy in TCRdb shows in-frame clones only, minus some. The sample holds under 200,000 clones, 85% to 90% seen once. The sequenced material came from PBMCs. The source is a woman aged 18-30 years in good health and CMV-seropositive. Each CDR3 is given with its conserved first and last residue. The D gene is left open where the match is weak. Rows give clone size only sometimes, using once, few, many, or a class for an expanded clone.

TRBD2 | TRBJ2-1 | once | TRBV7-9 | CASSSGLAGAYEQFF | TGTGCCAGCAGCTCAGGACTAGCGGGAGCCTATGAGCAGTTCTTC
TRBD2 | TRBJ2-2 | NA | TRBV12-5 | CASGLVLAGNTGELFF | TGTGCTAGTGGTTTGGTACTAGCGGGGAACACCGGGGAGCTGTTTTTT
TRBD1 | TRBJ1-2 | NA | TRBV5-4 | CASSLDRGDGYTF | TGTGCCAGCAGCTTGGACAGGGGCGATGGCTACACCTTC
TRBD2 | TRBJ2-5 | NA | TRBV10-1 | CASSPGLAGAETQYF | TGCGCCAGCAGCCCTGGACTAGCGGGTGCAGAGACCCAGTACTTC
NA | TRBJ2-2 | NA | TRBV11-3 | CASKAVGELFF | TGTGCCAGCAAGGCGGTCGGGGAGCTGTTTTTT
NA | TRBJ2-3 | NA | TRBV7-9 | CASSLGDYTDTQYF | TGTGCCAGCAGCTTAGGTGACTACACAGATACGCAGTATTTT
NA | TRBJ2-1 | NA | TRBV1 | CTSSQLKSSGTSGRDLYNEQFF | TGCACCAGCAGCCAACTGAAATCATCCGGGACTAGCGGGAGGGACCTTTACAATGAGCAGTTCTTC
TRBD2 | TRBJ2-4 | NA | TRBV7-2 | CASSPYSGRANIQYF | TGTGCCAGCAGCCCGTATAGCGGGAGGGCTAACATTCAGTACTTC
TRBD2 | TRBJ2-1 | NA | TRBV6-8 | CASSRLQSGSGDNEQFF | TGTGCCAGCAGTCGACTTCAGAGCGGGAGCGGGGACAATGAGCAGTTCTTC
TRBD2 | TRBJ2-1 | NA | TRBV15 | CATSKLGLAGDNEQFF | TGTGCCACCAGCAAACTCGGACTAGCGGGTGACAATGAGCAGTTCTTC
NA | TRBJ2-3 | few | TRBV4-1 | CASSPTATDTQYF | TGCGCCAGCAGCCCTACAGCCACAGATACGCAGTATTTT
TRBD1 | TRBJ2-7 | once | TRBV7-9 | CASSSGTGGSYEQYF | TGTGCCAGCAGCTCGGGGACAGGCGGCTCCTACGAGCAGTACTTC
TRBD1 | TRBJ2-7 | NA | TRBV9 | CASSVASRTGPYEQYF | TGTGCCAGCAGCGTAGCTAGTAGGACAGGCCCCTACGAGCAGTACTTC
TRBD2 | TRBJ2-1 | NA | TRBV28 | CASSFQVRASGRVDEQFF | TGTGCCAGCAGTTTTCAAGTACGGGCTAGCGGGAGAGTCGATGAGCAGTTCTTC
TRBD2 | TRBJ2-5 | NA | TRBV7-8 | CASSLVRVGGPRTQYF | TGTGCCAGCAGCTTAGTTCGTGTGGGAGGGCCTAGGACCCAGTACTTC
NA | TRBJ2-1 | NA | TRBV5-6 | CASSFDRLSYNEQFF | TGTGCCAGCAGCTTCGACCGACTGAGCTACAATGAGCAGTTCTTC
NA | TRBJ2-3 | NA | TRBV6-4 | CASSEAASTDTQYF | TGTGCCAGCAGTGAGGCGGCTAGCACAGATACGCAGTATTTT
TRBD2 | TRBJ2-5 | NA | TRBV9 | CASSSLAGGPQETQYF | TGTGCCAGCAGCTCACTAGCGGGAGGGCCCCAAGAGACCCAGTACTTC
TRBD2 | TRBJ2-3 | NA | TRBV6-5 | CASSGLAGGPDTQYF | TGTGCCAGCAGTGGACTAGCGGGAGGGCCAGATACGCAGTATTTT
NA | TRBJ1-5 | NA | TRBV28 | CASSLNRAGQPQHF | TGTGCCAGCAGTTTGAACAGGGCTGGACAGCCCCAGCATTTT
TRBD2 | TRBJ2-6 | NA | TRBV14 | CASSLGPGLAGKAGANVLTF | TGTGCCAGCAGCCTAGGACCGGGACTAGCGGGAAAGGCTGGGGCCAACGTCCTGACTTTC
TRBD1 | TRBJ2-1 | once | TRBV7-6 | CASSGDRVRPYNEQFF | TGTGCCAGCAGTGGCGACAGGGTAAGGCCCTACAATGAGCAGTTCTTC
NA | TRBJ1-5 | few | TRBV2 | CASSSDSRSYQPQHF | TGTGCCAGCAGTTCGGACAGCCGTAGCTATCAGCCCCAGCATTTT
NA | TRBJ2-4 | few | TRBV15 | CATSRDLQGRNIQYF | TGTGCCACCAGCAGAGATCTACAGGGCAGGAACATTCAGTACTTC
TRBD1 | TRBJ1-5 | NA | TRBV7-8 | CASSGTGAQPQHF | TGTGCCAGCAGCGGCACAGGGGCCCAGCCCCAGCATTTT
NA | TRBJ1-2 | NA | TRBV2 | CASSEYVGGNYGYTF | TGTGCCAGCAGTGAATACGTGGGGGGTAACTATGGCTACACCTTC
NA | TRBJ1-4 | few | TRBV4-1 | CASSPREGLIEKLFF | TGCGCCAGCAGCCCACGGGAGGGGCTAATTGAAAAACTGTTTTTT
NA | TRBJ1-2 | NA | TRBV6-1 | CASSEMGRDGYTF | TGTGCCAGCAGTGAAATGGGGCGTGATGGCTACACCTTC
NA | TRBJ1-5 | NA | TRBV5-1 | CASSTGSNQPQHF | TGCGCCAGCAGCACCGGGAGCAATCAGCCCCAGCATTTT
TRBD2 | TRBJ2-7 | NA | TRBV5-1 | CASSSGTRNNEQYF | TGCGCCAGCAGCTCCGGGACTAGGAATAACGAGCAGTACTTC
NA | TRBJ1-1 | once | TRBV19 | CASKEPTTEAFF | TGTGCCAGTAAGGAACCGACAACTGAAGCTTTCTTT
TRBD1 | TRBJ2-7 | NA | TRBV4-1 | CASSQDRAGTGGQYEQYF | TGCGCCAGCAGCCAAGATAGGGCCGGGACAGGGGGCCAATACGAGCAGTACTTC
NA | TRBJ2-7 | few | TRBV10-2 | CASMSGYEQYF | TGCGCCAGCATGTCGGGGTACGAGCAGTACTTC
TRBD1 | TRBJ2-2 | NA | TRBV7-9 | CASSLTGSTGELFF | TGTGCCAGCAGCTTGACAGGGAGCACCGGGGAGCTGTTTTTT
NA | TRBJ2-7 | NA | TRBV14 | CASSQVSGEQYF | TGTGCCAGCAGCCAAGTCTCGGGGGAGCAGTACTTC
NA | TRBJ2-7 | NA | TRBV30 | CAWSPGYEQYF | TGTGCCTGGAGTCCGGGGTACGAGCAGTACTTC
TRBD2 | TRBJ2-2 | NA | TRBV6-5 | CATAVGLAFSGELFF | TGTGCCACCGCCGTGGGACTAGCGTTCTCCGGGGAGCTGTTTTTT
TRBD1 | TRBJ2-1 | NA | TRBV15 | CATSRGTGKRNEQFF | TGTGCCACCAGCAGAGGGACAGGGAAGAGGAATGAGCAGTTCTTC
TRBD2 | TRBJ2-1 | once | TRBV2 | CASSLRASGRANEQFF | TGTGCCAGCAGTTTGAGGGCTAGCGGGAGGGCCAATGAGCAGTTCTTC
TRBD2 | TRBJ2-3 | NA | TRBV7-2 | CASSPLTSGITDTQYF | TGTGCCAGCAGCCCATTAACTAGCGGGATCACAGATACGCAGTATTTT
TRBD1 | TRBJ2-1 | NA | TRBV11-2 | CASSSEGALTGNEQFF | TGTGCCAGCAGCTCCGAGGGGGCACTTACGGGCAATGAGCAGTTCTTC
NA | TRBJ2-1 | once | TRBV11-1 | CASSLTSPEQFF | TGTGCCAGCAGCTTGACTTCACCCGAGCAGTTCTTC
NA | TRBJ1-4 | NA | TRBV5-1 | CASSLGAGPAEKLFF | TGCGCCAGCAGCTTGGGAGCAGGGCCGGCAGAAAAACTGTTTTTT
NA | TRBJ2-1 | NA | TRBV7-2 | CASSQLGGHGQFF | TGTGCCAGCAGCCAACTAGGCGGGCATGGGCAGTTCTTC